These 15 T cell receptor beta chains came from one sample sequenced in a study of Ad26.COV2.S vaccination and SARS-CoV-2 variants. Repertoires were generated with immunoSEQ multiplex PCR, while TCRdb's copy carries only in-frame clones and drops some. The data contain around 450,000 clones, 85% to 90% of them singletons. As for treatment: 15 to 20 received Ad26.COV2.S at low or high dose, single or two shots; several received placebo; per-sample allocation not given. Collection of samples fell on day 63 after the first vaccine or placebo injection. Sample: peripheral blood, taken in a trial of Ad26.COV2.S vaccine versus placebo. These receptors came from a person aged 18 to 59 who received the Ad26.COV2.S COVID-19 vaccine or a placebo.

The chain combines TRBV29-1 with TRBJ2-2; D might be TRBD1 or TRBD2, each matching 5 bases. Trimming stripped 5 bases from V and 7 bases from J, with 11 bases between. Germline lookup yields CDR1 SQVTM and CDR2 ANQGSEA. The CDR3 loop spans 12 amino acids. The CDR3 nucleotides are TGCAGCGTTAAGGGGACGGACGGGGAGCTGTTTTTT. It codes for CSVKGTDGELFF.

The V call is TRBV6-2 or TRBV6-3, the J call TRBJ1-2, with 8 bases lining up with TRBD1. The germline gives CDR1 MNHEY, CDR2 SVGEGT. This CDR3 has 15 amino acids. V dropped 0 bases and J dropped 9; count of bases not matched to a gene: 9. CDR3 residues: CASSYSSGQGMRYTF. In DNA form, the CDR3 reads TGTGCCAGCAGTTACTCATCCGGACAGGGAATGCGCTACACCTTC.

CDR3 region: CASSGGAYEQYF. CDR3 nucleotide sequence: TGCGCCAGCAGCGGGGGGGCCTACGAGCAGTACTTC. This chain joins TRBV10-2 and TRBJ2-7, with 8 bases lining up with TRBD2. The CDR3 runs 12 residues. V dropped 6 bases and J dropped 2; count of bases not matched to a gene: 0. Germline values: CDR1 WSHSY, CDR2 SAAADI.

A note on this clone: Distinct nucleotide sequences in the sample also encode this CDR3. The chain joins TRBV5-1 to TRBJ1-1; the D is unclear. There are 13 residues in the CDR3. The ends were cut back, 0 bases at V and 3 bases at J, with 6 bases in the middle. CDR1 is SGHRS and CDR2 is YFSETQ in the germline V gene. Here the CDR3 DNA reads TGCGCCAGCAGCTTGGGCGGCGACACTGAAGCTTTCTTT. Protein product: CASSLGGDTEAFF. Using reference TRBV5-1 and TRBJ1-1 for the parts outside the CDR3, the full variable domain is KAGVTQTPRYLIKTRGQQVTLSCSPISGHRSVSWYQQTPGQGLQFLFEYFSETQRNKGNFPGRFSGRQFSNSRSEMNVSTLELGDSALYLCASSLGGDTEAFFGQGTRLTVV.

V is TRBV6-6 and J is TRBJ1-4; D unclear. Germline-derived CDR1 and CDR2 are MNHNY and SVGAGI (reference sequence). Trimming took off 5 bases at V and 0 bases at J, with 16 bases between the two ends. The CDR3 consists of 17 residues. Written as DNA, the CDR3 is TGTGCCAGCAGTCCCCCTCCTCCCATGCCAACTAATGAAAAACTGTTTTTT. Its translation is CASSPPPPMPTNEKLFF.

The chain is built from TRBV27 and TRBJ2-1; the match to TRBD2 covers 8 bases. The CDR3 covers 15 residues. Unmatched junction bases numbered 11, after V lost 6 bases and J lost 7 bases. From germline, CDR1 is MNHEY and CDR2 SMNVEV (reference sequence). CDR3 bases: TGTGCCAGCAGCGGCGGGGGGCCAGAGGGTAATGAGCAGTTCTTC. Amino acids: CASSGGGPEGNEQFF.

J is TRBJ2-7 and V is TRBV27, with D uncertain. The CDR3 runs 15 residues. CDR1 MNHEY and CDR2 SMNVEV come from the germline V gene (reference sequence). V dropped 4 bases and J dropped 2 bases, with 15 bases sitting between them. The CDR3 loop is CASSSNRPTAYEQYF. The CDR3 DNA is TGTGCCAGCAGTTCTAACAGACCCACGGCCTACGAGCAGTACTTC.

This sequence joins TRBV2 and TRBJ1-5; no firm D call. The CDR3 is 14 amino acids. The germline V gene encodes CDR1 SNHLY and CDR2 FYNNEI. Trimming took off 1 base at V and 7 bases at J, with 11 bases between the two ends. CDR3 loop: CASSEEGRGQPQHF. The CDR3 nucleotides are TGTGCCAGCAGTGAAGAGGGCCGGGGACAGCCCCAGCATTTT. The variable domain in full, completed from reference TRBV2 and TRBJ1-5, reads EPEVTQTPSHQVTQMGQEVILRCVPISNHLYFYWYRQILGQKVEFLVSFYNNEISEKSEIFDDQFSVERPDGSNFTLKIRSTKLEDSAMYFCASSEEGRGQPQHFGDGTRLSIL.

A few counts support this clone. The chain employs TRBV30 and TRBJ1-4; no definite D call. The germline gives CDR1 GTSNPN, CDR2 SVGIG (reference sequence). The ends were cut back, 4 bases at V and 5 bases at J, with 14 bases in the middle. This CDR3 has 14 amino acids. CDR3 DNA sequence: TGTGCCTGGACACCGGGAGGGTTGAATGAAAAACTGTTTTTT. Encoded protein: CAWTPGGLNEKLFF.

The chain is built from TRBV4-1 and TRBJ2-1; D remains ambiguous. This CDR3 is built from 16 residues. Germline V gene data show CDR1 as MGHRA and CDR2 as YSYEKL. V was trimmed by 0 bases and J by 0 bases, leaving 9 bases between them. The CDR3 is CASSQDTGSSYNEQFF. The CDR3 bases are TGCGCCAGCAGCCAAGATACGGGCAGCTCCTACAATGAGCAGTTCTTC.

The chain uses TRBV28 and TRBJ2-3; the match to TRBD2 covers 9 bases. Trimming cost V 3 bases and J 4 bases; bases outside gene matches: 17. Germline V CDR1 and CDR2: MDHEN, SYDVKM. This CDR3 is 19 amino acids long. The DNA for the CDR3 is TGTGCCAGCAGTTTCCTCCCTGGCGGGGGGGCTTTCTCTCCAGATACGCAGTATTTT. The encoded protein is CASSFLPGGGAFSPDTQYF.

CDR3 loop: CASSLQGVEGYTF. The CDR3 nucleotides read TGTGCCAGCAGCTTGCAGGGAGTGGAGGGCTACACCTTC. The chain recombines TRBV5-4 with TRBJ1-2; maybe TRBD1 (5 bases). CDR3 length: 13 residues. V was clipped by 1 base and J by 8 bases, with 12 bases between them. Germline CDR1 is SGHNT and CDR2 is YYREEE (reference sequence).

The J gene is TRBJ2-2, the V gene TRBV30; D gene unclear. Germline CDR1 reads GTSNPN; CDR2 reads SVGIG (reference sequence). V shed 5 bases and J shed 5 bases, with 9 bases lying between them. This CDR3 comprises 12 residues. CDR3 residues: CAWSRVTGELFF. The CDR3 DNA is TGTGCCTGGTCTAGGGTTACCGGGGAGCTGTTTTTT.

The chain recombines TRBV11-1 with TRBJ1-6; D is ambiguous. Germline V gives CDR1 SGHAT, CDR2 FQDESV (reference sequence). The CDR3 totals 13 residues. V was shortened by 1 base and J by 13 bases, with 11 bases between the two germline ends. This chain's CDR3 is CASSLEGGSPLHF. In nucleotides, the CDR3 is TGTGCCAGCAGCTTAGAAGGCGGATCCCCCCTCCACTTT.

A single count supports this clone. The same CDR3 can be traced to other DNA sequences in this sample. The chain has TRBV6-2 or TRBV6-3 and TRBJ1-5; tentatively, D is TRBD1 (5 bases). The CDR3 sequence is 14 residues long. Trimming stripped 2 bases from V and 1 base from J, with 6 bases between. The V gene's germline CDR1 is MNHEY and CDR2 SVGEGT. This chain's CDR3 is CASSYGGSNQPQHF. The CDR3 DNA reads as TGTGCCAGCAGTTACGGGGGAAGCAATCAGCCCCAGCATTTT.